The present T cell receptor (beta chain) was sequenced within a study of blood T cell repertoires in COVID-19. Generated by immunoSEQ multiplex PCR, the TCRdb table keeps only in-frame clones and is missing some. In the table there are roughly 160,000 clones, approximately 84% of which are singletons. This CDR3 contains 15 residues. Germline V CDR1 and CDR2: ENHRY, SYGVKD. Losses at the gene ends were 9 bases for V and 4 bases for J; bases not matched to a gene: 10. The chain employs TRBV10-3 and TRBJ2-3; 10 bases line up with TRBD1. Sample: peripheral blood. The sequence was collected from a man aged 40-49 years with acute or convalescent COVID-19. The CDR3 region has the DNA TGTGCCATTGCACTGGGACAGGGGACAGCAGATACGCAGTATTTT. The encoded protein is CAIALGQGTADTQYF.